The 10 T cell receptor beta chains reported below all come from one sample, sequenced in a study of persistence of HIV-infected CD4 T cells. Overlapping HIV-1 Gag 15-mer peptides at about 1 ug per peptide per mL were used. Memory cells lacking CD40L and CD69 with high CD45RO were sorted. These receptors' antigens are unknown. The immunoSEQ assay was version 4, run in survey mode. The assay was immunoSEQ multiplex PCR, and TCRdb's table has in-frame clones only and misses some. The table has about 36,000 clones, 70% to 90% seen once; the top ten hold around 5.4%. Sample: cultured CD4+ T cells from PBMCs, taken from a patient who received antiretroviral therapy. The receptor source for this set is an adult with HIV. The donor label of this sample is uncertain.

The chain couples TRBV21-1 to TRBJ2-6; the D call of TRBD1 is as the table states it, not checked on the DNA. TRBV21-1 is listed as a pseudogene. The CDR3 totals 20 residues. The DNA of the CDR3 is TGTGCCAGCAGCACTAGAATGGACAGGGGATTCCACTCTGGGGCCAACGTCCTGACTTTC. Translation gives CASSTRMDRGFHSGANVLTF.

CDR3: CASGTDRGREQYF. CDR3 sequence (DNA): TGTGCTAGTGGCACGGACAGGGGGCGTGAGCAGTACTTC. The chain employs TRBV12-5 and TRBJ2-7, with 11 bases aligning to TRBD1. V gave up 6 bases and J gave up 7 bases; unmatched junction bases: 5. Per germline, CDR1 LGHNT and CDR2 FRNRAP. The CDR3 is 13 residues long. The full variable domain, in which reference TRBV12-5 and TRBJ2-7 provide the parts outside the CDR3, is DARVTQTPRHKVTEMGQEVTMRCQPILGHNTVFWYRQTMMQGLELLAYFRNRAPLDDSGMPKDRFSAEMPDATLATLKIQPSEPRDSAVYFCASGTDRGREQYFGPGTRLTVT.

This chain links TRBV24-1 with TRBJ2-3; a weak D match, TRBD1 (5 bases). The CDR3 consists of 15 residues. The germline gives CDR1 KGHDR, CDR2 SFDVKD. Trimming left V 1 base short and J 3 bases short, with 10 bases between. CDR3 nucleotide sequence: TGTGCCACCAGTGATTTAGGGCAGGGAACAGATACGCAGTATTTT. Encoded protein: CATSDLGQGTDTQYF.

J is TRBJ1-6 and V is TRBV5-1; no clear D gene. The CDR3 length is 14 residues. CDR1 and CDR2 (germline): SGHRS, YFSETQ. Between the trimmed V and J ends, which lost 0 bases and 14 bases, there was a span of 15 bases. DNA for the CDR3: TGCGCCAGCAGCTTGGAAGGAGATGAAGTAACCCTCCACTTT. This codes for CASSLEGDEVTLHF.

This clone was observed a handful of times. The chain recombines TRBV7-2 with TRBJ2-3, with TRBD2 as a possible D gene (7 bases). CDR3 length equals 16 residues. Trimming stripped 5 bases from V and 0 bases from J, with 15 bases between. Looked up from germline, CDR1 is SGHTA and CDR2 is FQGNSA. The DNA for the CDR3 is TGTGCCAGCAGCAAAAAGTGGGGGGGCAGCACAGATACGCAGTATTTT. It translates to CASSKKWGGSTDTQYF.

The chain combines TRBV5-5 with TRBJ2-3; 7 bases fit TRBD2. There are 20 residues in the CDR3. Trimming took 4 bases from V and 3 from J; bases not matched to a gene: 23. Germline V gene data show CDR1 as SGHKS and CDR2 as YYEKEE (reference sequence). The CDR3 bases are TGTGCCAGCAGCCTAAGATCCCGTCCAGCTTTGGGGCGGGAGACAGATACGCAGTATTTT. It is translated as CASSLRSRPALGRETDTQYF.

This sequence joins TRBV15 and TRBJ1-2; 8 bases are a match to TRBD1. The V segment lost 2 bases and the J segment 2 bases; nucleotides outside the gene matches: 7. The CDR3 is 16 residues long. CDR1 LNHNV and CDR2 YYDKDF come from the germline V gene (reference sequence). The CDR3 sequence: CATSRRGTGNNYGYTF. CDR3 sequence (DNA): TGTGCCACCAGCAGACGCGGGACAGGAAACAACTATGGCTACACCTTC.

The V and J genes are TRBV7-3 and TRBJ2-1, with 10 bases fitting TRBD2. J was trimmed by 9 bases and V by 6 bases; bases with no gene match: 8. The CDR3 loop spans 14 amino acids. Germline-derived CDR1 and CDR2 are SGHTA and FQGTGA. The CDR3 region is CASSPGTSVFEQFF. CDR3 DNA sequence: TGTGCCAGCAGTCCTGGGACTAGCGTCTTTGAGCAGTTCTTC.

The V gene is TRBV5-5, the J gene TRBJ2-3; maybe TRBD2 (5 bases). Germline loops: CDR1 SGHKS, CDR2 YYEKEE (reference sequence). V was pared by 0 bases and J by 14 bases, with 25 bases between. The CDR3 extends over 16 amino acids. The CDR3 coding sequence is TGTGCCAGCAGCTTGGCAGGTTCGGCCAGTCGGCTAGCTACGTATTTT. Its translation is CASSLAGSASRLATYF.

V and J are TRBV9 and TRBJ1-6, with D possibly matching TRBD1 (5 bases). Germline lookup yields CDR1 SGDLS and CDR2 YYNGEE. The CDR3 is made up of 14 amino acids. Trimming pared 3 bases from V and 4 bases from J, leaving 8 bases between. CDR3 DNA sequence: TGTGCCAGCAGCGAGACAGTTTATAATTCACCCCTCCACTTT. It specifies CASSETVYNSPLHF.